This TCR beta chain was documented in a study of T-cell reconstitution after alpha-beta-depleted transplantation in children. Study-level points and caveats: Where some patients showed high TCRbeta diversity at day 60, it came from recipient T cells and thymic progenitors that had survived. It was newly produced T cells that mostly accounted for T-cell counts and diversity one year after transplant. Several hundred expanded graft clones reportedly were the source of alpha-beta T cells about two months after transplant.

Preparation of the TCRbeta library involved a method that used unique molecular identifiers. TCRdb re-called the PCR reads with MiXCR, one entry per CDR3 protein. Of about 290,000 distinct CDR3 sequences in the sample, 10% were seen once. This clonotype showed up just a few times. Its antigen is unknown. The CDR3 totals 17 residues. From germline, CDR1 is MNHEY and CDR2 SMNVEV (reference sequence). Trimming at V came to 6 bases and at J to 0 bases, leaving 8 bases not matched to a gene. The chain joins TRBV27 to TRBJ1-6; TRBD1 matches 7 bases. Sequencing was performed on PBMCs, taken before TCRalphabeta/CD19-depleted stem cell transplant. This TCR was sampled from a boy in the first two years of life with acute myeloid leukemia, due to receive a stem cell transplant. This CDR3 reads CASRPWTGVSYNSPLHF. Here the CDR3 DNA reads TGTGCCAGCAGGCCTTGGACAGGCGTCTCCTATAATTCACCCCTCCACTTT.